This T cell receptor beta chain appears in the sequencing data of a study of blood T cell repertoires in COVID-19. Study background: Both acute and convalescent COVID-19 samples were obtained from the United States, Italy and Spain.

V lost 3 bases, J lost 7 bases, and 7 bases stayed unmatched. The CDR3 is made up of 16 amino acids. The germline V gene encodes CDR1 SGHTA and CDR2 FQGNSA. Measured with immunoSEQ multiplex PCR; TCRdb has only the in-frame clones, and not every one. The data show about 120,000 clones, with 90% seen just once and approximately 3.7% held by the top ten. This clone was detected a few times. Sequencing was performed on peripheral blood. The receptor's source is a man between 45 and 60 years old with active COVID-19. The rearrangement joins TRBV7-2 to TRBJ1-6; the match to TRBD1 covers 9 bases. The CDR3 nucleotides read TGTGCCAGCAGCTTCACGTCCGGGACAGGGAATTCACCCCTCCACTTT. Residues: CASSFTSGTGNSPLHF.